The 20 T cell receptor beta chains in this list originate from one sample, sequenced in a study of early T cells in non-severe SARS-CoV-2 infection. TCRdb reanalysed the 5' RACE reads using MiXCR and keeps one entry per CDR3 protein. The data show some 50,000 distinct CDR3 sequences, approximately 5.6% seen once. Input material: whole blood. The receptors come from an adult who was a healthcare worker with PCR-confirmed SARS-CoV-2 infection or an uninfected control (not recorded which).

This chain joins TRBV28 and TRBJ2-7, with D perhaps matching TRBD1 (5 bases). The germline gives CDR1 MDHEN, CDR2 SYDVKM. The CDR3 length is 12 residues. Between the trimmed V and J ends, which lost 6 bases and 1 base, there was a span of 7 bases. The CDR3, as DNA: TGTGCCAGCAGCTACAGGTCCTACGAGCAGTACTTC. This translates into CASSYRSYEQYF.

The chain employs TRBV29-1 and TRBJ2-2; 8 nucleotides match TRBD1. V lost 6 bases and J lost 4; bases outside the gene matches: 7. Germline assignment: CDR1 SQVTM and CDR2 ANQGSEA. The CDR3 runs to 14 residues. The CDR3 coding sequence is TGCAGCGTAAACTTGGACAGGGTCACCGGGGAGCTGTTTTTT. This translates into CSVNLDRVTGELFF.

Many counts were recorded for this clonotype. This chain uses TRBV4-3 with TRBJ2-3; 10 bases agree with TRBD2. The CDR3 extends over 16 amino acids. Germline trimming cut 0 bases from V and 9 bases from J; bases unmatched to any gene: 9. The V gene's germline CDR1 is LGHNA and CDR2 YSLEER. In DNA, the CDR3 is TGCGCCAGCAGCCAAGATAGCGGGGGGTCGGGCCGAACGCAGTATTTT. This encodes CASSQDSGGSGRTQYF.

This clonotype was observed at least ten times. This chain joins TRBV12-3 or TRBV12-4 and TRBJ2-7; 9 bases are shared with TRBD1. V was clipped by 7 bases and J by 1 base; unmatched bases: 8. This CDR3 is 15 amino acids long. This chain's CDR3 is CASTNSDRGSYEQYF. The CDR3 DNA sequence: TGTGCCAGCACCAACTCGGACAGGGGTTCCTACGAGCAGTACTTC.

This clonotype was picked up many times. The J gene is TRBJ2-5, the V gene TRBV20-1; 8 nucleotides match TRBD1. V lost 1 base, J lost 7 bases, and 8 bases stayed unmatched. Germline-derived CDR1 and CDR2 are DFQATT and SNEGSKA (reference sequence). This CDR3 has 14 residues. CDR3 sequence: CSARVRQGIGTQYF. Written as DNA, the CDR3 is TGCAGTGCTAGAGTCCGACAGGGGATCGGGACCCAGTACTTC.

A few counts support this clonotype. The V call is TRBV6-2 or TRBV6-3, the J call TRBJ2-1; perhaps TRBD2 as D (5 bases). The CDR3 sequence is 12 residues long. The germline CDR1 and CDR2 sequences are MNHEY and SVGEGT. V was cut by 10 bases and J by 3 bases, with 10 bases left in between. The CDR3 DNA follows: TGTGCCACCTCCGAGGGCTACAATGAGCAGTTCTTC. Translating gives CATSEGYNEQFF.

This clonotype was detected ten times or more. The chain combines TRBV7-2 with TRBJ2-1; no clear D gene. Trimming cost V 1 base and J 6 bases, with 10 bases left between them. This CDR3 spans 14 amino acids. Germline V gives CDR1 SGHTA, CDR2 FQGNSA. The CDR3 DNA follows: TGTGCCAGCAGCTTAGTCCGGGTAGGCAATGAGCAGTTCTTC. It specifies CASSLVRVGNEQFF.

This clonotype was recorded many times. The J gene is TRBJ1-1, the V gene TRBV10-3; no reliable D call. CDR3 size: 13 residues. Looked up from germline, CDR1 is ENHRY and CDR2 is SYGVKD. Deletions cut 2 bases from V and 6 bases from J, with 10 bases between. The CDR3, as DNA: TGTGCCATCAGTGAGCCTCGGGCCCCTGAAGCTTTCTTT. Its protein is CAISEPRAPEAFF.

This clonotype came up many times. This rearrangement joins TRBV12-5 to TRBJ2-5, with D perhaps matching TRBD2 (5 bases). CDR3 length: 12 residues. Trimming removed 7 bases from V and 5 bases from J, with 11 bases in between. The V gene's germline CDR1 is LGHNT and CDR2 FRNRAP. The CDR3 loop reads CASASSGETQYF. CDR3 sequence (DNA): TGTGCTAGTGCCTCCTCGGGGGAGACCCAGTACTTC. Full variable domain (rest looked up from reference TRBV12-5 and TRBJ2-5): DARVTQTPRHKVTEMGQEVTMRCQPILGHNTVFWYRQTMMQGLELLAYFRNRAPLDDSGMPKDRFSAEMPDATLATLKIQPSEPRDSAVYFCASASSGETQYFGPGTRLLVL.

J is TRBJ2-1 and V is TRBV7-8; D is perhaps TRBD1 (5 bases). Germline V gene lookup returns CDR1 SGHVS and CDR2 FQNEAQ. The CDR3 covers 15 residues. V was cut by 7 bases and J by 4 bases, with 17 bases left in between. This CDR3 is CASIPTRVEYNEQFF. The CDR3 DNA is TGTGCCAGCATCCCCACCAGGGTGGAGTACAATGAGCAGTTCTTC.

This clonotype has just one count. The chain carries TRBV5-4 and TRBJ2-4; no reliable D call. V was cut by 0 bases and J by 9 bases, with 10 bases left in between. Germline assignment: CDR1 SGHNT and CDR2 YYREEE (reference sequence). The CDR3 is made up of 13 amino acids. The CDR3 protein is CASSLGGRIIQYF. The CDR3 nucleotides are TGTGCCAGCAGCTTGGGGGGAAGGATCATTCAGTACTTC.

This clonotype appeared many times. The V call is TRBV10-3, the J call TRBJ2-5, with D possibly being TRBD1 (6 bases). Germline values: CDR1 ENHRY, CDR2 SYGVKD. V was shortened by 6 bases and J by 1 base, with 15 bases between the two germline ends. This CDR3 region has 15 residues. The CDR3 here is CAIRPDRNPQETQYF. The CDR3 region has the DNA TGTGCCATCAGGCCCGACAGGAACCCCCAAGAGACCCAGTACTTC.

Many counts were recorded for this clonotype. This rearrangement joins TRBV29-1 to TRBJ2-1; 7 bases align to TRBD2. CDR3 size: 14 residues. Trimming cost V 7 bases and J 2 bases; bases outside gene matches: 8. Germline V gives CDR1 SQVTM, CDR2 ANQGSEA. The chain's CDR3 is CSAGVGGTYNEQFF. The CDR3 region has the DNA TGCAGCGCTGGAGTCGGGGGGACCTACAATGAGCAGTTCTTC.

This clonotype was seen a few times. This sequence joins TRBV12-3 or TRBV12-4 and TRBJ2-1; the D gene could be TRBD1 or TRBD2 (5 bases each). V was pared by 6 bases and J by 0 bases, with 18 bases between. The CDR3 is 17 amino acids. CDR3 DNA: TGTGCCAGCAGCCCGAGGGTGGGGACGGGCTCCTACAATGAGCAGTTCTTC. It translates to CASSPRVGTGSYNEQFF.

This clonotype appeared many times. This chain uses TRBV20-1 with TRBJ2-1; TRBD2 aligns across 8 bases. The V segment lost 1 base and the J segment 0 bases; nucleotides outside the gene matches: 11. CDR3 length equals 18 residues. The germline V gene encodes CDR1 DFQATT and CDR2 SNEGSKA (reference sequence). The CDR3 here is CSARAFGGGTSSYNEQFF. As DNA, the CDR3 is TGCAGTGCTAGAGCCTTCGGCGGGGGGACGAGCTCCTACAATGAGCAGTTCTTC.

This clonotype occurred many times. The chain uses TRBV19 and TRBJ1-2; possible D gene TRBD1, 5 bases. The CDR3 has 11 residues. V was shortened by 10 bases and J by 7 bases, with 13 bases between the two germline ends. CDR1 is LNHDA and CDR2 is SQIVND in the germline V gene (reference sequence). The CDR3: CATSQGRGYTF. The CDR3 DNA follows: TGTGCCACCTCTCAGGGACGTGGCTACACCTTC.

This clonotype was seen many times. This chain connects TRBV6-5 to TRBJ1-3; no clear D. CDR1 and CDR2 (germline): MNHEY, SVGAGI. The V and J ends lost 7 bases and 0 bases respectively, with 13 bases between them. The CDR3 sequence is 15 residues long. The DNA of the CDR3 is TGTGCCAGCAAAGCCTCGAGGCGCTCTGGAAACACCATATATTTT. It encodes CASKASRRSGNTIYF.

This clonotype was picked up many times. This chain joins TRBV13 and TRBJ2-5; D perhaps matches TRBD2 (5 bases). The CDR3 covers 16 residues. CDR1 PRHDT and CDR2 FYEKMQ come from the germline V gene (reference sequence). V lost 0 bases to trimming and J lost 3 bases, with 14 bases between them. CDR3 loop: CASSLGLASTKETQYF. The CDR3 bases are TGTGCCAGCAGCTTAGGGTTGGCTAGCACTAAAGAGACCCAGTACTTC.

This clonotype was recorded many times. The chain couples TRBV27 to TRBJ2-1; 12 bases align to TRBD2. This CDR3 has 17 amino acids. V was clipped by 3 bases and J by 7 bases; unmatched bases: 10. The germline gives CDR1 MNHEY, CDR2 SMNVEV (reference sequence). CDR3 loop: CASSLRLAGGPWNEQFF. CDR3 sequence (DNA): TGTGCCAGCAGTTTGCGGCTAGCGGGAGGGCCATGGAATGAGCAGTTCTTC.

This clonotype was recorded at least ten times. The chain combines TRBV5-1 with TRBJ2-7; either TRBD1 or TRBD2 may supply D (5 bases each). This CDR3 has 17 amino acids. Per germline, CDR1 SGHRS and CDR2 YFSETQ. V was cut by 4 bases and J by 9 bases, with 29 bases left in between. The CDR3 nucleotides are TGCGCCAGCAGCCGGGCCGTCTCCTCTGGGACGCTCGGAGGGCAGTACTTC. Translated: CASSRAVSSGTLGGQYF.